The 3 T cell receptor beta chains presented below share a single source sample, sequenced in a study of shared clonotypes between healthy human individuals. The data were produced by immunoSEQ multiplex PCR, yet TCRdb's version contains in-frame clones alone and is incomplete. The profile shows about 380,000 clones, around 96% of them singletons. Sample: memory CD8+ T cells sorted from blood. The subset was: CD45RO+ cells pooled with CCR7-negative TemRA cells. All receptors come from a man aged 25 to 45 in good health.

The chain is built from TRBV4-2 and TRBJ2-6; D remains ambiguous. Germline loops: CDR1 LGHNA, CDR2 YNFKEQ. The V end was cut by 0 bases, the J end by 4 bases, with 7 bases between. CDR3 length equals 15 residues. This CDR3 reads CASSQDVPGANVLTF. CDR3 sequence (DNA): TGTGCCAGCAGCCAAGATGTTCCGGGGGCCAACGTCCTGACTTTC.

The chain carries TRBV7-9 and TRBJ2-6; D unclear. The length of the CDR3 is 14 residues. CDR1 SEHNR and CDR2 FQNEAQ come from the germline V gene (reference sequence). The V end was cut by 0 bases, the J end by 2 bases, with 2 bases between. The DNA of the CDR3 is TGTGCCAGCAGCTTAGCCACTGGGGCCAACGTCCTGACTTTC. This encodes CASSLATGANVLTF. Variable domain in full (rest from reference TRBV7-9 and TRBJ2-6): DTGVSQNPRHKITKRGQNVTFRCDPISEHNRLYWYRQTLGQGPEFLTYFQNEAQLEKSRLLSDRFSAERPKGSFSTLEIQRTEQGDSAMYLCASSLATGANVLTFGAGSRLTVL.

The rearrangement links TRBV12-5 to TRBJ2-1; the D is unclear. Deletions cut 7 bases from V and 0 bases from J, with 10 bases between. Germline CDR1 reads LGHNT; CDR2 reads FRNRAP. The CDR3 has 14 amino acids. The CDR3 spells CASAYDSSYNEQFF. Here the CDR3 DNA reads TGTGCTAGTGCCTACGATAGCTCCTACAATGAGCAGTTCTTC.